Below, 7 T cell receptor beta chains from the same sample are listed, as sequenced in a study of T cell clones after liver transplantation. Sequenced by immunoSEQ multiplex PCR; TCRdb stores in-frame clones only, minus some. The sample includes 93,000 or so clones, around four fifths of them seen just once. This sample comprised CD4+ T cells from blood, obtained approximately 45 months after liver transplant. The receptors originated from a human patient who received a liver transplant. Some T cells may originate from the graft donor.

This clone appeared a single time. This CDR3 reads CASIGLNTEAFF. The CDR3 DNA reads as TGTGCCAGCATCGGTTTGAACACTGAAGCTTTCTTT. The chain has TRBV6-5 and TRBJ1-1; D uncertain. Deletions cut 7 bases from V and 0 bases from J, with 6 bases between. The CDR3 loop spans 12 amino acids. Germline V gene data show CDR1 as MNHEY and CDR2 as SVGAGI.

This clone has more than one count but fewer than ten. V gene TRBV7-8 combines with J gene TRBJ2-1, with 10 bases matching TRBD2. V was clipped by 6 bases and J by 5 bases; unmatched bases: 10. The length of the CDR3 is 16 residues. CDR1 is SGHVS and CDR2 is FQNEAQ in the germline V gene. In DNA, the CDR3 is TGTGCCAGCAGGACCGTAAGCGGGAGGGCAAACAATGAGCAGTTCTTC. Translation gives CASRTVSGRANNEQFF.

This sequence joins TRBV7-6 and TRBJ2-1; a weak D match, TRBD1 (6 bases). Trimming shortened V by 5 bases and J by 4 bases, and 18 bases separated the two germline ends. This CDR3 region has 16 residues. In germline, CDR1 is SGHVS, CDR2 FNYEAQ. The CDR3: CASSVNRAGRYNEQFF. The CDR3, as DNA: TGTGCCAGCAGCGTCAACAGGGCGGGCCGATACAATGAGCAGTTCTTC.

For the CDR3, the DNA is TGTGCCAGCAGTCCCCCCGGGACTAGCGGGACCCTGGCGTTCTTC. Translation: CASSPPGTSGTLAFF. The J gene is TRBJ2-1, the V gene TRBV28; 13 bases match TRBD2. The CDR3 is made up of 15 amino acids. V lost 5 bases to trimming and J lost 15 bases; unmatched junction nucleotides: 13. CDR1 is MDHEN and CDR2 is SYDVKM in the germline V gene.

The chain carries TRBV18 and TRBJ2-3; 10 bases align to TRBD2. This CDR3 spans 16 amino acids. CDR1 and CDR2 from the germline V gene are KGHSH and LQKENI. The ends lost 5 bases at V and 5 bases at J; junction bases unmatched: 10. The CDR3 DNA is TGTGCCAGCTCATCCAGCGGGGGGGCCGTGATAGATACGCAGTATTTT. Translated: CASSSSGGAVIDTQYF.

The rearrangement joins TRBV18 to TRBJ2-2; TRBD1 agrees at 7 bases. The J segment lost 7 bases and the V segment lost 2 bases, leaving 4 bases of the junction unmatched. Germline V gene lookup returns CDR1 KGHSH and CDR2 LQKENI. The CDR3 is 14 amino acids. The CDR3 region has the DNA TGTGCCAGCTCACCATCCCAGGGGGTCGGGGAGCTGTTTTTT. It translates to CASSPSQGVGELFF. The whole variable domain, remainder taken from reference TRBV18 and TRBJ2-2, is NAGVMQNPRHLVRRRGQEARLRCSPMKGHSHVYWYRQLPEEGLKFMVYLQKENIIDESGMPKERFSAEFPKEGPSILRIQQVVRGDSAAYFCASSPSQGVGELFFGEGSRLTVL.

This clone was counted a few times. The CDR3 loop reads CASSQDRGLNGYTF. Written as DNA, the CDR3 is TGCGCCAGCAGCCAAGACAGGGGGCTCAATGGCTACACCTTC. The V and J genes are TRBV4-1 and TRBJ1-2, with 8 bases identical to TRBD1. Looked up from germline, CDR1 is MGHRA and CDR2 is YSYEKL. This CDR3 has 14 residues. Losses at the gene ends were 0 bases for V and 6 bases for J; bases not matched to a gene: 3.